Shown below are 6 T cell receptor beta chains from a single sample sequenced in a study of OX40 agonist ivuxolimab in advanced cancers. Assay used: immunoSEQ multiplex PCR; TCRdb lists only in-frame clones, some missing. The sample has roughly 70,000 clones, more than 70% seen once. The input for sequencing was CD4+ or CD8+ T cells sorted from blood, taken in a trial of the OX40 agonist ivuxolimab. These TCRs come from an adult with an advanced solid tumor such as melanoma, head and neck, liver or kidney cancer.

CDR3 region: CASSYKPGGYGYTF. CDR3 in DNA: TGTGCCAGCAGTTACAAGCCGGGAGGCTATGGCTACACCTTC. The chain joins TRBV6-5 to TRBJ1-2; D unresolved. Germline CDR1 reads MNHEY; CDR2 reads SVGAGI. CDR3 length: 14 amino acids. With 2 bases removed from V and 4 bases from J, the gap between germline ends came to 11 bases.

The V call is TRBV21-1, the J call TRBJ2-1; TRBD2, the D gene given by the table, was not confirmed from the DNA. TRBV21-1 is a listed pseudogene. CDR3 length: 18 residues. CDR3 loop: CASSKTSAPSRGKNEQFF. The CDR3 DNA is TGTGCCAGCAGCAAAACCAGTGCGCCAAGCCGGGGGAAGAATGAGCAGTTCTTC.

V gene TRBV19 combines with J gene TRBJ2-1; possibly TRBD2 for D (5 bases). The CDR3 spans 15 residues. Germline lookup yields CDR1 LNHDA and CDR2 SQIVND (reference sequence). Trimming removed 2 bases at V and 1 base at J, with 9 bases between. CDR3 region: CASSIPGSSYNEQFF. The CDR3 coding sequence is TGTGCCAGTAGTATACCGGGGAGTTCCTACAATGAGCAGTTCTTC. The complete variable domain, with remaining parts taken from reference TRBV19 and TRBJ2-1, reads DGGITQSPKYLFRKEGQNVTLSCEQNLNHDAMYWYRQDPGQGLRLIYYSQIVNDFQKGDIAEGYSVSREKKESFPLTVTSAQKNPTAFYLCASSIPGSSYNEQFFGPGTRLTVL.

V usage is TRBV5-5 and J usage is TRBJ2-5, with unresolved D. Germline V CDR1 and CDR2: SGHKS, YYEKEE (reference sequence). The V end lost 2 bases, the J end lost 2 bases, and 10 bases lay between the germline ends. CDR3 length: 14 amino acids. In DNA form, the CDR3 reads TGTGCCAGCAGCTTCTACGGTGAACAAGAGACCCAGTACTTC. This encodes CASSFYGEQETQYF.

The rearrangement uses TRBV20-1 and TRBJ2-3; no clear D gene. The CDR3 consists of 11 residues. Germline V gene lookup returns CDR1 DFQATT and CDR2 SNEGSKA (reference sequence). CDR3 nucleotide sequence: TGCAGCAGTCCCTTGGCGGATACGCAGTATTTT. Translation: CSSPLADTQYF.

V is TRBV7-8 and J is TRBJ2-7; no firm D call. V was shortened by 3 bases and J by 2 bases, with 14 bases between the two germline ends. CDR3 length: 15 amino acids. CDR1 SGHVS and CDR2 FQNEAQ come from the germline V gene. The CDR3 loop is CASSLNWQAPYEQYF. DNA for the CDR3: TGTGCCAGCAGCTTGAATTGGCAGGCTCCCTACGAGCAGTACTTC.